This passage covers 28 T cell receptor beta chains from one sample sequenced in a study of CD8 T cells in Susac syndrome. Random hexamers were used to reverse transcribe an amount of about 0.45 to 1 ug RNA. TCRdb reprocessed the immunoSEQ multiplex PCR reads via MiXCR and lists one record per CDR3 protein. In the table there are 170,000 or so distinct CDR3 sequences, about 93% of which are singletons. The sequenced sample was CD4+ T cells from PBMCs. The receptors shown here come from a human donor with multiple sclerosis.

The chain combines TRBV7-3 with TRBJ1-3; D ambiguous. This CDR3 has 16 amino acids. Germline values: CDR1 SGHTA, CDR2 FQGTGA. The ends were cut back, 2 bases at V and 1 base at J, with 12 bases in the middle. The CDR3 sequence is CASSLGLGASGNTIYF. The CDR3 region has the DNA TGTGCCAGCAGCTTAGGCTTGGGAGCATCTGGAAACACCATATATTTT. Full variable domain (missing parts from reference TRBV7-3 and TRBJ1-3): GAGVSQTPSNKVTEKGKYVELRCDPISGHTALYWYRQSLGQGPEFLIYFQGTGAADDSGLPNDRFFAVRPEGSVSTLKIQRTERGDSAVYLCASSLGLGASGNTIYFGEGSWLTVV.

This chain uses TRBV10-3 with TRBJ1-2; 10 positions match TRBD1. Looked up from germline, CDR1 is ENHRY and CDR2 is SYGVKD. The CDR3 loop spans 15 amino acids. V shed 3 bases and J 4 bases; nucleotides not matched to a gene: 5. CDR3 in DNA: TGTGCCATCAGTGACAGGGACAGGGGTCTCTATGGCTACACCTTC. Amino acids: CAISDRDRGLYGYTF.

V and J are TRBV5-1 and TRBJ1-4; 8 bases fit TRBD1. CDR3 length: 14 residues. The trim removed 5 bases at V and 3 bases at J, leaving 3 bases unmatched. CDR1 and CDR2 from the germline V gene are SGHRS and YFSETQ. The CDR3 spells CASRTDRANEKLFF. The CDR3 DNA sequence: TGCGCCAGCAGGACGGACAGGGCTAATGAAAAACTGTTTTTT.

This clonotype has only a few counts. The chain uses TRBV15 and TRBJ2-7, with 10 bases lining up with TRBD2. The trim removed 6 bases at V and 6 bases at J, leaving 11 bases unmatched. Germline CDR1 and CDR2: LNHNV and YYDKDF (reference sequence). The CDR3 loop spans 15 amino acids. The CDR3 bases are TGTGCCACCAGACTCGCTAGCGGGGGAGTAAGCGAGCAGTACTTC. This gives the protein CATRLASGGVSEQYF. Together with reference TRBV15 and TRBJ2-7, the CDR3 gives the full variable domain: DAMVIQNPRYQVTQFGKPVTLSCSQTLNHNVMYWYQQKSSQAPKLLFHYYDKDFNNEADTPDNFQSRRPNTSFCFLDIRSPGLGDTAMYLCATRLASGGVSEQYFGPGTRLTVT.

CDR3 in DNA: TGTGCCAGCAGTCGGGACAGTTACTCCTACGAGCAGTACTTC. It yields the protein CASSRDSYSYEQYF. V usage is TRBV2 and J usage is TRBJ2-7; 7 positions match TRBD1. CDR1 is SNHLY, CDR2 FYNNEI, per germline. This CDR3 region has 14 residues. J gave up 0 bases and V 5 bases, and 4 bases lay outside the gene matches. Filled out from reference TRBV2 and TRBJ2-7, the complete variable domain reads EPEVTQTPSHQVTQMGQEVILRCVPISNHLYFYWYRQILGQKVEFLVSFYNNEISEKSEIFDDQFSVERPDGSNFTLKIRSTKLEDSAMYFCASSRDSYSYEQYFGPGTRLTVT.

This rearrangement joins TRBV15 to TRBJ2-7, with 7 bases that match TRBD1. Germline CDR1 LNHNV, CDR2 YYDKDF (reference sequence). This CDR3 is 16 amino acids long. V dropped 5 bases and J dropped 2; count of bases not matched to a gene: 12. The CDR3 reads CATSVQGTRGPYEQYF. The CDR3 nucleotides read TGTGCCACCAGCGTACAGGGGACCCGAGGGCCCTACGAGCAGTACTTC.

J is TRBJ2-7 and V is TRBV28, with 9 bases aligning to TRBD1. The junction had 7 bases not matched to a gene; V was cut back by 5 bases and J by 2 bases. There are 15 residues in the CDR3. Per the germline V gene, CDR1 is MDHEN and CDR2 is SYDVKM. CDR3 nucleotides: TGTGCCAGCAGTCCAGCCGGGACAGGGACCTACGAGCAGTACTTC. The encoded protein is CASSPAGTGTYEQYF.

The chain has TRBV5-1 and TRBJ2-7, with D tentatively TRBD1 (6 bases). The CDR3 sequence is 17 residues long. The germline gives CDR1 SGHRS, CDR2 YFSETQ. Trimming stripped 3 bases from V and 2 bases from J, with 21 bases between. CDR3 loop: CASSSDSRGHLPYEQYF. The CDR3 DNA follows: TGCGCCAGCAGCTCCGACTCCCGGGGACACCTTCCCTACGAGCAGTACTTC.

The genes are TRBV30 and TRBJ1-1; D is uncertain. From germline, CDR1 is GTSNPN and CDR2 SVGIG (reference sequence). V was shortened by 6 bases and J by 5 bases, with 16 bases between the two germline ends. This CDR3 has 13 residues. CDR3 sequence (DNA): TGTGCCTGTACCATACTAGGGAGGACTGAAGCTTTCTTT. Translated: CACTILGRTEAFF.

The CDR3 coding sequence is TGTGCCAGCAGCGTACTAGCGGGAACCGGTGAGCAGTTCTTC. As protein: CASSVLAGTGEQFF. The chain couples TRBV9 to TRBJ2-1, with 9 bases matching TRBD2. Germline V CDR1 and CDR2: SGDLS, YYNGEE. The CDR3 length is 14 residues. Losses at the gene ends were 1 base for V and 9 bases for J; bases not matched to a gene: 5.

The rearrangement joins TRBV12-3 or TRBV12-4 to TRBJ2-1; D not resolved. The CDR3 has 12 amino acids. With 5 bases removed from V and 10 bases from J, the gap between germline ends came to 12 bases. CDR3 in amino acids: CASSTGPAEQFF. DNA for the CDR3: TGTGCCAGCAGTACCGGACCGGCGGAGCAGTTCTTC.

The V and J genes are TRBV27 and TRBJ2-7; either TRBD1 or TRBD2 may fit D (5 bases each). V dropped 1 base and J dropped 0 bases, with 7 bases sitting between them. Germline V CDR1 and CDR2: MNHEY, SMNVEV (reference sequence). CDR3 length equals 14 residues. The CDR3 DNA reads TGTGCCAGCAGTTTATGGGGGTCCTCCTACGAGCAGTACTTC. The encoded protein is CASSLWGSSYEQYF.

V usage is TRBV19 and J usage is TRBJ1-1; the D is unclear. The CDR3 consists of 14 residues. Trimming stripped 6 bases from V and 1 base from J, with 12 bases between. In germline, CDR1 is LNHDA, CDR2 SQIVND (reference sequence). The CDR3 nucleotides read TGTGCCAGTAGGCTCGAGAGTTCGAACACTGAAGCTTTCTTT. As protein: CASRLESSNTEAFF.

This clonotype was picked up one time. DNA of the CDR3: TGCAGTGCTAGAGTGGGCGTATCAAACACTGAAGCTTTCTTT. Amino acids: CSARVGVSNTEAFF. The chain has TRBV20-1 and TRBJ1-1; D is undetermined. The CDR3 covers 14 residues. Germline CDR1 DFQATT, CDR2 SNEGSKA (reference sequence). The V gene lost 1 base and the J gene lost 2 bases, with 11 bases spanning the gap.

The chain employs TRBV19 and TRBJ1-2; no clear D gene. The ends were cut back, 1 base at V and 5 bases at J, with 14 bases in the middle. The CDR3 runs to 15 residues. Germline V gene lookup returns CDR1 LNHDA and CDR2 SQIVND (reference sequence). The CDR3 nucleotides read TGTGCCAGTAGTATAGGCAGTACGACGATATATGGCTACACCTTC. Protein product: CASSIGSTTIYGYTF.

V usage is TRBV3-1 and J usage is TRBJ1-6, with D tentatively TRBD1 (6 bases). Trimming removed 4 bases at V and 10 bases at J, with 14 bases between. The germline V gene has CDR1 LGHDT and CDR2 YNNKEL (reference sequence). This CDR3 has 14 amino acids. The CDR3 DNA reads as TGTGCCAGCAGCCTTACAGGGATCGGCTCACCCCTCCACTTT. Its translation is CASSLTGIGSPLHF.

The J gene is TRBJ2-4, the V gene TRBV6-2 or TRBV6-3; TRBD2 matches at 11 bases. The germline gives CDR1 MNHEY, CDR2 SVGEGT. The length of the CDR3 is 19 residues. V lost 2 bases, J lost 1 base, and 10 bases stayed unmatched. In nucleotides, the CDR3 is TGTGCCAGCAGTTACATAGCGGGAGGGCTTCAAATGGCCAAAAACATTCAGTACTTC. Encoded protein: CASSYIAGGLQMAKNIQYF.

This sequence joins TRBV3-1 and TRBJ1-1; no clear D gene. The length of the CDR3 is 13 residues. In germline, CDR1 is LGHDT, CDR2 YNNKEL (reference sequence). V was cut by 2 bases and J by 5 bases, with 9 bases left in between. For the CDR3, the DNA is TGTGCCAGCAGCCAATCGAGTCGGACTGAAGCTTTCTTT. Translation gives CASSQSSRTEAFF.

V gene TRBV12-5 combines with J gene TRBJ2-5; D might be TRBD2 (5 bases). Between the trimmed V and J ends, which lost 5 bases and 5 bases, there was a span of 15 bases. Germline CDR1 reads LGHNT; CDR2 reads FRNRAP. The CDR3 spans 14 residues. The DNA for the CDR3 is TGTGCTAGTGGTCGCTCATACTTAGCGGAGACCCAGTACTTC. Its protein product is CASGRSYLAETQYF.

This chain connects TRBV2 to TRBJ1-1; D not certain. V was shortened by 2 bases and J by 4 bases, with 11 bases between the two germline ends. The CDR3 contains 14 residues. Germline CDR1 and CDR2: SNHLY and FYNNEI. DNA for the CDR3: TGTGCCAGCAGTGAATTGCGTGTTGGCACTGAAGCTTTCTTT. It encodes CASSELRVGTEAFF.

V and J are TRBV23-1 and TRBJ2-5; D is uncertain. TRBV23-1 is classed as an ORF, of uncertain function. The V gene lost 0 bases and the J gene lost 5 bases, with 10 bases spanning the gap. CDR3 size: 14 residues. CDR3 nucleotide sequence: TGCGCCAGCAGTCAATCGCCCCCGATGGAGACCCAGTACTTC. Encoded protein: CASSQSPPMETQYF.

This clonotype was observed once. The chain couples TRBV2 to TRBJ2-1; D call uncertain. This CDR3 has 14 residues. Between the trimmed V and J ends, which lost 8 bases and 4 bases, there was a span of 15 bases. From germline, CDR1 is SNHLY and CDR2 FYNNEI. The CDR3 nucleotides read TGTGCCAGCGTTGTCTTCGACCTTTACAATGAGCAGTTCTTC. This encodes CASVVFDLYNEQFF.

The gene calls are TRBV5-1 and TRBJ2-3, with 8 positions matching TRBD2. The CDR3 has 14 amino acids. V trimming: 2 bases; J trimming: 6 bases; junction bases outside the gene matches: 5. Germline lookup yields CDR1 SGHRS and CDR2 YFSETQ. The chain's CDR3 is CASSLAGERDTQYF. The CDR3 nucleotides are TGCGCCAGCAGCTTAGCGGGGGAGAGGGATACGCAGTATTTT.

CDR3 in DNA: TGTGCCAGCAGCCAAGATCTGGGCGCGAATCGGCATTTT. It is translated as CASSQDLGANRHF. The genes are TRBV3-1 and TRBJ1-5; no firm D call. There are 13 residues in the CDR3. The V end lost 0 bases, the J end lost 15 bases, and 15 bases lay between the germline ends. Per germline, CDR1 LGHDT and CDR2 YNNKEL (reference sequence).

The V call is TRBV19, the J call TRBJ2-7, with D possibly being TRBD1 (8 bases). V was cut by 10 bases and J by 11 bases, with 15 bases left in between. The CDR3 sequence is 10 residues long. The germline V gene has CDR1 LNHDA and CDR2 SQIVND (reference sequence). This CDR3 reads CATQQGGEYF. The CDR3 DNA reads as TGTGCCACCCAACAGGGGGGGGAGTACTTC.

The chain links TRBV3-1 to TRBJ1-2, with D hard to call. Germline CDR1 LGHDT, CDR2 YNNKEL (reference sequence). The CDR3 is made up of 13 amino acids. Trimming shortened V by 0 bases and J by 7 bases, and 9 bases separated the two germline ends. DNA of the CDR3: TGTGCCAGCAGCCAAGACGTGTCTGGTGGCTACACCTTC. It yields the protein CASSQDVSGGYTF.

The chain combines TRBV6-5 with TRBJ2-1, with no clear D. Trimming cost V 4 bases and J 10 bases, with 11 bases left between them. Germline values: CDR1 MNHEY, CDR2 SVGAGI. The length of the CDR3 is 12 residues. CDR3 residues: CASSWTSGEQFF. CDR3 DNA sequence: TGTGCCAGCAGTTGGACCTCCGGGGAGCAGTTCTTC.

The rearrangement uses TRBV9 and TRBJ1-2; TRBD1 aligns across 8 bases. This CDR3 contains 16 residues. In germline, CDR1 is SGDLS, CDR2 YYNGEE. V lost 0 bases and J lost 3; bases outside the gene matches: 7. CDR3 residues: CASSVENRGIDYGYTF. The DNA for the CDR3 is TGTGCCAGCAGCGTAGAAAACAGGGGGATCGACTATGGCTACACCTTC.